This TCR beta chain emerged from a study of blood T cell repertoires in COVID-19. Overall study: Sources were T cells, B-cell-depleted T cells, or PBMCs; the material itself was cDNA or gDNA.

Seattle participants joined during active infection and were tracked over time. TCRdb's table, derived via immunoSEQ multiplex PCR, lists solely in-frame clones and lacks some. In the table there are about 310,000 clones, 90% of which are singletons. Sequenced sample: peripheral blood. This TCR came from a woman between 40 and 55 years old with COVID-19, enrolled during active disease.

The CDR3 bases are TGTGCCAGCTCGAAGGGACAACCGAACACTGAAGCTTTCTTT. As protein: CASSKGQPNTEAFF. This chain connects TRBV18 to TRBJ1-1; D possibly corresponds to TRBD1 (6 bases). CDR1 and CDR2 from the germline V gene are KGHSH and LQKENI. The CDR3 has 14 residues. Trimming pared 6 bases from V and 1 base from J, leaving 12 bases between.